A single sample gave rise to the 6 T cell receptor beta chains below, sequenced in a study of shared clonotypes between healthy human individuals. Here immunoSEQ multiplex PCR was the method, and the copy in TCRdb shows in-frame clones only, minus some. The data show millions of clones, 85% to 95% seen once. Terminally differentiated effector memory CD45RA+ cells were excluded by CCR7 positive selection of CD45RO-negative cells. The sample comprised naive CD8+ T cells sorted from blood. These receptors all stem from a young man in good health.

This chain joins TRBV28 and TRBJ2-1, with 14 nucleotides matching TRBD2. Trimming at V came to 3 bases and at J to 9 bases, leaving 7 bases not matched to a gene. The germline V gene encodes CDR1 MDHEN and CDR2 SYDVKM. The CDR3 is 16 residues long. CDR3: CASSFRGLAGGGEQFF. The CDR3 DNA follows: TGTGCCAGCAGTTTCCGCGGACTAGCGGGGGGCGGTGAGCAGTTCTTC.

The rearrangement joins TRBV7-9 to TRBJ2-3; the D call may be TRBD1 or TRBD2 (5 bases each). V lost 5 bases and J 2 bases, leaving 11 bases between the germline ends. The CDR3 length is 14 residues. Germline CDR1 reads SEHNR; CDR2 reads FQNEAQ (reference sequence). This CDR3 is CASSPPGLTDTQYF. CDR3 nucleotide sequence: TGTGCCAGCAGCCCTCCGGGGCTCACAGATACGCAGTATTTT.

V and J are TRBV4-1 and TRBJ1-4, with D uncertain. Germline CDR1 reads MGHRA; CDR2 reads YSYEKL. The length of the CDR3 is 16 residues. V was clipped by 0 bases and J by 0 bases, with 8 bases between them. Here the CDR3 DNA reads TGCGCCAGCAGCCAAGAGAATTCAGCAACTAATGAAAAACTGTTTTTT. It encodes CASSQENSATNEKLFF.

J is TRBJ2-7 and V is TRBV10-2; 8 nucleotides match TRBD1. CDR3 length: 16 amino acids. CDR1 and CDR2 (germline): WSHSY, SAAADI. V was pared by 3 bases and J by 1 base, with 8 bases of the junction left unmatched. The CDR3 loop reads CASSDRRDRPSYEQYF. The CDR3 bases are TGCGCCAGCAGTGATCGAAGGGACAGGCCTTCCTACGAGCAGTACTTC.

This clone was picked up one time. The chain uses TRBV6-6 and TRBJ2-7; D not certain. Germline CDR1 MNHNY, CDR2 SVGAGI (reference sequence). Trimming took off 5 bases at V and 0 bases at J, with 14 bases between the two ends. CDR3 length: 15 amino acids. The CDR3 sequence is CASSPTYIPSYEQYF. CDR3 bases: TGTGCCAGCAGTCCGACATACATACCCTCCTACGAGCAGTACTTC.

This chain links TRBV27 with TRBJ2-7; 10 nucleotides line up with TRBD1. V lost 4 bases, J lost 3 bases, and 9 bases stayed unmatched. Germline CDR1 is MNHEY and CDR2 is SMNVEV (reference sequence). The CDR3 is made up of 16 amino acids. CDR3 residues: CASSSVGTGVDYEQYF. The CDR3 nucleotides read TGTGCCAGCAGTTCAGTCGGGACAGGGGTAGACTACGAGCAGTACTTC.